The clone carrying this T cell receptor (beta chain) came up a few times. Its antigen is unidentified. This specimen comes from a study of human T cells and chemical hapten exposure. Study results and caveats: Healthy people's immune response may differ from that of the donors, who had alopecia.

TCRdb analysed the RACE reads with MiXCR anew, one entry per CDR3 protein. The sample includes approximately 80,000 distinct CDR3 sequences, roughly 15% seen only once; the top ten take approximately 4.5%. Germline V CDR1 and CDR2: MDHEN, SYDVKM. V lost 5 bases to trimming and J lost 4 bases; unmatched junction nucleotides: 5. This CDR3 has 14 amino acids. Sample time point: pre-sensitization, week 0. Specified treatment: therapeutic diphenylcyclopropenone sensitization with weekly scalp DPC. The study enrolled 18 to 70-year-old alopecia patients suitable for DPC. The V gene is TRBV28, the J gene TRBJ2-3, with TRBD1 matching over 8 bases. This clonotype was obtained from a woman aged 50 to 60 with alopecia areata. Some clones in this sample may be carry-over from other donors' samples. The source was whole blood, collected in connection with sensitization to the hapten diphenylcyclopropenone (DPC). The CDR3 spells CASSPSDRADTQYF. CDR3 nucleotide sequence: TGTGCCAGCAGTCCATCGGACAGGGCAGATACGCAGTATTTT.